The entry below describes one T cell receptor beta chain. Trimming removed 4 bases from V and 0 bases from J; junction bases left unmatched: 3. The germline V gene encodes CDR1 MRHNA and CDR2 SNTAGT. The CDR3 sequence is 15 residues long. This entry comes from a study of technical replicates of blood from a handful of donors. The assay was immunoSEQ multiplex PCR, and TCRdb's table has in-frame clones only and misses some. The sample comprises 80,000 to 90,000 clones, roughly 94% of which are singletons, and about 0.25% rests with the top ten. The chain carries TRBV6-4 and TRBJ2-3; 8 positions agree with TRBD1. The receptor's source is a human donor in good health. The source material was T cells isolated from PBMCs. The CDR3 DNA reads TGTGCCAGCAGTGTGACAGGGGCTAGCACAGATACGCAGTATTTT. This sequence encodes CASSVTGASTDTQYF.